A selection of T cell receptor beta chains follows, all from one sample in a study of T-cell reconstitution after alpha-beta-depleted transplantation in children. Via MiXCR, TCRdb re-called the PCR reads, giving one row per CDR3 protein. The sample records some 490,000 distinct CDR3 sequences, approximately 13% being singletons. This specimen was PBMCs from the stem cell graft donor, taken from the stem cell graft. The receptors shown here come from a human donor who donated a stem cell graft to a child with combined immunodeficiency. The CDR3 runs from the conserved cysteine through the conserved F or W. The order of the fields is D gene, clone size, V gene, J gene, CDR3 DNA, CDR3 protein. The D gene is left open where the match is weak. Clone size, where shown, is once, few, many, or a class for clones that have expanded.

-	-	TRBV29-1	TRBJ1-1	TGCAGCGTTGGGGAGAACACTGAAGCTTTCTTT	CSVGENTEAFF
-	many	TRBV3-1	TRBJ2-1	TGTGCCAGCAGCCAAGAGCAACCCAGTTACAATGAGCAGTTCTTC	CASSQEQPSYNEQFF
TRBD2	many	TRBV5-1	TRBJ2-7	TGCGCCAGCAGCCCCTCGGGAGGCTCAAGCTCCTACGAGCAGTACTTC	CASSPSGGSSSYEQYF
-	-	TRBV5-1	TRBJ2-1	TGCGCCAGCAGCTTGGCCCCACCTAGCAATGAGCAGTTCTTC	CASSLAPPSNEQFF
-	many	TRBV11-2	TRBJ2-1	TGTGCCAGCAGCTTAGGGTTCGCTAGCAGGCGCAATGAGCAGTTCTTC	CASSLGFASRRNEQFF
-	few	TRBV7-9	TRBJ2-5	TGTGCCAGCAGCTTAGACACCGGGAGTGGGGAGACCCAGTACTTC	CASSLDTGSGETQYF
-	few	TRBV7-2	TRBJ2-7	TGTGCCAGCAGCGTAGATTCTGACGAGCAGTACTTC	CASSVDSDEQYF
-	-	TRBV4-3	TRBJ1-2	TGCGCCAGCCGACTCGTCGGGTCGACAGAACCAAATAACTATGGCTACACCTTC	CASRLVGSTEPNNYGYTF
-	-	TRBV14	TRBJ2-7	TGTGCCAGCAGCCAAGAAGACAGTACTCCTAGTTCCCACTACGAGCAGTACTTC	CASSQEDSTPSSHYEQYF
-	-	TRBV20-1	TRBJ1-1	TGCAGTGCTAGATGGGACGGCCCCACTGAAGCTTTCTTT	CSARWDGPTEAFF
-	many	TRBV20-1	TRBJ1-2	TGCAGTGCTAGCCCCTCGGGGAGGGCCTATGGCTACACCTTC	CSASPSGRAYGYTF
-	-	TRBV19	TRBJ1-1	TGTGCCAGTAGTACCCATGCACTGAACACTGAAGCTTTCTTT	CASSTHALNTEAFF
-	-	TRBV2	TRBJ1-5	TGTGCCAGCAGAGGGCGTAGCAATCAGCCCCAGCATTTT	CASRGRSNQPQHF
-	-	TRBV11-1	TRBJ2-5	TGTGCCAGCAGCCCCATGTGGGCCTCCCAGCAAGAGACCCAGTACTTC	CASSPMWASQQETQYF
-	-	TRBV6-4	TRBJ2-1	TGTGCCAGCAGTGACTGGGACGGCCAAGGGGAGCAGTTCTTC	CASSDWDGQGEQFF
-	-	TRBV21-1	TRBJ2-7	TGTGCCAGCAGCGGGGACAGGGTTCCCTACGAGCAGTACTTC	CASSGDRVPYEQYF
-	many	TRBV5-1	TRBJ1-6	TGCGCCAGCAGCTTGGCTCAGGCTAGTTCACCCCTCCACTTT	CASSLAQASSPLHF
-	few	TRBV6-5	TRBJ2-5	TGTGCCAGCAGTTACTCGGAAAACCGAGAGACCCAGTACTTC	CASSYSENRETQYF
-	few	TRBV12-3/TRBV12-4	TRBJ2-7	TGTGCCAGCAGTTTCGACTCCAACTACGAGCAGTACTTC	CASSFDSNYEQYF
TRBD2	-	TRBV4-3	TRBJ2-7	TGCGCCAGCAGCCCCACTCTAAGCGGGGGGGCGTACCACGAGCAGTACTTC	CASSPTLSGGAYHEQYF
-	many	TRBV27	TRBJ1-2	TGTGCCAGCACCGCGAGGGAGGGCTATGGCTACACCTTC	CASTAREGYGYTF
-	many	TRBV5-1	TRBJ2-3	TGCGCCAGCAGCCTCGGCTTGCTAAGCACAGATACGCAGTATTTT	CASSLGLLSTDTQYF
-	many	TRBV12-3/TRBV12-4	TRBJ1-2	TGTGCCAGCAGTTCCAGGAGCTATGGTGAGACCTTC	CASSSRSYGETF
-	-	TRBV4-1	TRBJ1-1	TGCGCCAGCAGCCTGGGCACAGGGACCACTGAAGCTTTCTTT	CASSLGTGTTEAFF
TRBD1	-	TRBV25-1	TRBJ1-1	TGTGCCAGCAGTATCCCCGGGACAGGGGAAGCTTTCTTT	CASSIPGTGEAFF
TRBD2	many	TRBV7-2	TRBJ2-3	TGTGCCAGCAGCTTAGCTGATGCGGGAGGGCCAGCAGATACGCAGTATTTT	CASSLADAGGPADTQYF
-	-	TRBV5-1	TRBJ2-5	TGCGCCAGCAGCTACAGGGCTTTCCAGGAGACCCAGTACTTC	CASSYRAFQETQYF
TRBD1	-	TRBV2	TRBJ2-1	TGTGCCAGCAGAAGGGACAGGAGCTCCTACAATGAGCAGTTCTTC	CASRRDRSSYNEQFF
-	-	TRBV19	TRBJ1-1	TGTGCCAGTACCCTCGGGCGGGTGCGCACTGAAGCTTTCTTT	CASTLGRVRTEAFF
-	-	TRBV30	TRBJ1-1	TGTGCCGCCCTGGGGAACACTGAAGCTTTCTTT	CAALGNTEAFF
-	many	TRBV12-3/TRBV12-4	TRBJ1-1	TGTGCCAGCAGTCCTCGGACAGTGAACACTGAAGCTTTCTTT	CASSPRTVNTEAFF
-	many	TRBV20-1	TRBJ2-3	TGCAGTGCCCTAGACAGCAGCACAGATACGCAGTATTTT	CSALDSSTDTQYF
TRBD2	-	TRBV30	TRBJ2-2	TGTGCCTGGAAGGGACTAGCGGGAGCGGTACCCGGGGAGCTGTTTTTT	CAWKGLAGAVPGELFF
-	many	TRBV10-3	TRBJ1-2	TGTGCCATCAGTGAGTCTCGCACAGCGCTTAAGCCTTACTATGGCTACACCTTC	CAISESRTALKPYYGYTF
-	-	TRBV9	TRBJ2-1	TGTGCCAGCAGCGTAGTACCCGATTCTTACAATGAGCAGTTCTTC	CASSVVPDSYNEQFF
-	many	TRBV6-2/TRBV6-3	TRBJ2-1	TGTGCCAGCAGTTTGGCTCGGAGCTCCTACAATGAGCAGTTCTTC	CASSLARSSYNEQFF
-	-	TRBV7-9	TRBJ2-3	TGTGCCAGCAGCTTTACCCAACTAGTCCACACAGATACGCAGTATTTT	CASSFTQLVHTDTQYF
-	-	TRBV24-1	TRBJ2-3	TGTGCCACCAGTGATTTATTCCCCACAGATACGCAGTATTTT	CATSDLFPTDTQYF
-	-	TRBV7-2	TRBJ2-2	TGTGCCAGCAGCCCCTACAGTACCGGGGAGCTGTTTTTT	CASSPYSTGELFF
-	-	TRBV12-3/TRBV12-4	TRBJ2-5	TGTGCCAGCAGTTTACCCAGGACTCAAGAGACCCAGTACTTC	CASSLPRTQETQYF
-	few	TRBV11-2	TRBJ2-3	TGTGCCAGCAGCCCGCAACCGGGACTCAGCACAGATACGCAGTATTTT	CASSPQPGLSTDTQYF
-	few	TRBV20-1	TRBJ2-7	TGCAGTGCGGGGCCCGGGATCCCCTACGAGCAGTACTTC	CSAGPGIPYEQYF
-	-	TRBV2	TRBJ2-7	TGTGCCAGCAGGGACGGTTTCTCGAGCTCCTACGAGCAGTACTTC	CASRDGFSSSYEQYF
-	-	TRBV9	TRBJ2-7	TGTGCCAGCAGCGCACAGGTTGGAAAAGAGAGGTACGAGCAGTACTTC	CASSAQVGKERYEQYF
TRBD2	-	TRBV27	TRBJ2-7	TGTGCCAGCAGTCCACTAACCGGGACTAGCGGACACTACGAGCAGTACTTC	CASSPLTGTSGHYEQYF
TRBD2	-	TRBV29-1	TRBJ2-1	TGCAGCGTTGAAGAGGTGAGCGGGAGGGCCGAGTCCTACAATGAGCAGTTCTTC	CSVEEVSGRAESYNEQFF